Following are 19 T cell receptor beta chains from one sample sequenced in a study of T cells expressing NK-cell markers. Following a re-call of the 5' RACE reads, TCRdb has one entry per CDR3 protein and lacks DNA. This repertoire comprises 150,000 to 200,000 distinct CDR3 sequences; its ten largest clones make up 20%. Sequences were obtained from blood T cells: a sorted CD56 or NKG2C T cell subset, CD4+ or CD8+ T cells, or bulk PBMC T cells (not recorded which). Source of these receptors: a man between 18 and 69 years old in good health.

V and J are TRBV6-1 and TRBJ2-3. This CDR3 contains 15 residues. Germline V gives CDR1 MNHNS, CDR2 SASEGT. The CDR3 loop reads CASSIWGLNTDTQYF.

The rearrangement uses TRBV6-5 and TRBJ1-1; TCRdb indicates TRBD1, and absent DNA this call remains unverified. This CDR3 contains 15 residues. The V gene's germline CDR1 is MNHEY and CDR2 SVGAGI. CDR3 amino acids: CASSLTEPWNTEAFF.

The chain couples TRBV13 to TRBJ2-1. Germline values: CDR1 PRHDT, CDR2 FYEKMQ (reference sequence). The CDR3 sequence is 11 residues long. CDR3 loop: CASASPNEQFF.

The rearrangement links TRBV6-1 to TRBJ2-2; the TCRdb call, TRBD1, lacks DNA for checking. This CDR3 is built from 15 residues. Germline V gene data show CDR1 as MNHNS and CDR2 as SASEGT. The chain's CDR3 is CASSKGAQGRGELFF.

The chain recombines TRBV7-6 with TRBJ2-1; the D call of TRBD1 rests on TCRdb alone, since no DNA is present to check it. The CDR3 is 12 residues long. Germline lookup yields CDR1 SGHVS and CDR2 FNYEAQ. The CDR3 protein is CASSSDSAEQFF.

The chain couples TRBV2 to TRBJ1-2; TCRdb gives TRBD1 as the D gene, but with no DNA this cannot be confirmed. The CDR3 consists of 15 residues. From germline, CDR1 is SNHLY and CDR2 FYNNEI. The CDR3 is CASRSRGQGDYGYTF.

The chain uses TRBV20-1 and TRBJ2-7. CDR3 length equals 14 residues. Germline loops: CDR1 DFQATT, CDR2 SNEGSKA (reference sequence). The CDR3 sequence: CSARVLRASYEQYF.

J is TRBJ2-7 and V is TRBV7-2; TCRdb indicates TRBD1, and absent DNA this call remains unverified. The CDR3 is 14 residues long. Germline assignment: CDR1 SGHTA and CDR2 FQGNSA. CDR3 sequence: CASSPQGPTYEQYF.

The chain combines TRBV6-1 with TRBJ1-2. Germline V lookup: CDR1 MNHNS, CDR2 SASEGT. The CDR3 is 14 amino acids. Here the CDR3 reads CASSEGIGNYGYTF.

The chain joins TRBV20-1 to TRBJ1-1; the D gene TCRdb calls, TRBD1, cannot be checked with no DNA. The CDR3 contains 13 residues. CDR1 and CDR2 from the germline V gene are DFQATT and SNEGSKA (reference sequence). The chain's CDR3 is CSTRPDMNTEAFF.

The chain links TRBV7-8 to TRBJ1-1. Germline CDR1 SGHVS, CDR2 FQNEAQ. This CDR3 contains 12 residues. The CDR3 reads CASRWGNTEAFF.

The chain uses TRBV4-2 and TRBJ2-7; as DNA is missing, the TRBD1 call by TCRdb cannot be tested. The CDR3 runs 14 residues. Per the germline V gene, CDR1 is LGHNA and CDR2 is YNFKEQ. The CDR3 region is CASSPAGVVYEQYF.

The CDR3 sequence is CASSDPGTSVYEQYF. The rearrangement links TRBV2 to TRBJ2-7; TCRdb gives TRBD2 as the D gene, but with no DNA this cannot be confirmed. CDR3 length: 15 residues. CDR1 SNHLY and CDR2 FYNNEI come from the germline V gene. Using reference TRBV2 and TRBJ2-7 for the parts outside the CDR3, the full variable domain is EPEVTQTPSHQVTQMGQEVILRCVPISNHLYFYWYRQILGQKVEFLVSFYNNEISEKSEIFDDQFSVERPDGSNFTLKIRSTKLEDSAMYFCASSDPGTSVYEQYFGPGTRLTVT.

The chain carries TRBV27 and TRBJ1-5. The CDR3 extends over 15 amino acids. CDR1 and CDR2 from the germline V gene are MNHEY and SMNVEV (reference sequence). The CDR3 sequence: CASSLQPGSYQPQHF.

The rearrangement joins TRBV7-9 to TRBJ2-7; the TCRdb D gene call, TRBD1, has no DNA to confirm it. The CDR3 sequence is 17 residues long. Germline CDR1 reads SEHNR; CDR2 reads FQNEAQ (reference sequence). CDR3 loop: CASSPSLVGTGNYEQYF.

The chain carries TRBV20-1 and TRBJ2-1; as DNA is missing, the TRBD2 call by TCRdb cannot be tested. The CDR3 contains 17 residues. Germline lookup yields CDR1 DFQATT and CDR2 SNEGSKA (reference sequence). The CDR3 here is CSARDWVAGEYYNEQFF.

The CDR3 reads CATSLAGEQFF. The chain couples TRBV24-1 to TRBJ2-1; with no DNA, the TCRdb D assignment of TRBD2 cannot be verified. Germline V CDR1 and CDR2: KGHDR, SFDVKD. This CDR3 spans 11 amino acids.

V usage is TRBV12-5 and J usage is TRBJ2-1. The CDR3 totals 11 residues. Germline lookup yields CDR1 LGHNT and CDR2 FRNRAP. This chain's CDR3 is CASGMEHEQFF.

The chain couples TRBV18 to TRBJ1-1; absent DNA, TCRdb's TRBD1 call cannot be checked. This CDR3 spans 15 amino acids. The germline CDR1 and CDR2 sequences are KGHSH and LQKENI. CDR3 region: CASSPPGTGWTEAFF.